This T cell receptor beta chain was identified during a study of T cells after yellow fever vaccination (dated by TCRdb to between 2018 and 2021). Regarding the study in general: The SMART-Seq v4 Ultra Low Input RNA kit was used to prepare libraries from fractions with low cell numbers. Bulk PBMC replicates and cell subsets were isolated from blood drawn at multiple timepoints before and after both primary and secondary immunization. Bulk TCR alpha and beta repertoires were sequenced longitudinally to track T-cell clones before and after primary and booster YFV17D yellow fever vaccination. Two healthy male donors, one aged 18 to 30 and one aged 30 to 40 years, made up the cohort.

TCR cDNA was made using 5'RACE template switching, a step that added a universal primer site and unique molecular identifiers. Priming for cDNA synthesis came from both the TCR alpha and TCR beta constant segments. Library amplification involved two PCR steps, and the second step added sample barcodes and sequencing adapters. Sequencing of libraries was done on Illumina HiSeq 2500 (2x100 bp) or NovaSeq (2x150 bp). On the study's bioinformatics: MIGEC was used to demultiplex reads and collapse the reads into UMI consensus sequences, and MiXCR was used for V(D)J alignment. Using edgeR on replicate PBMC samples, clonotypes were called vaccine-responding if FDR was below 0.01 and the log2 fold change was above 5 up to day 15. CD4 or CD8 identity was assigned to each bulk clonotype according to whether the clonotype was present at higher abundance in the sequenced CD4 repertoire or the sequenced CD8 repertoire. Using fastp trimming at Q25 and MiXCR clonotype assembly, TCRdb reanalyzed the public sequencing data and kept in-frame beta chains. Identical CDR3 proteins give one entry, which carries the most common genes and DNA. TCRdb assigned the V and J calls; the authors' analysis was not used. The sample includes more than 250,000 distinct CDR3 sequences, with around 7.3% observed a single time. Roughly 19% of the sample goes to the ten largest clones.

The sample's treatment or condition, from its label and the paper: live attenuated yellow fever vaccine strain. At each blood-draw timepoint, two biological replicates of bulk PBMCs were collected. A standard Ficoll-Paque protocol was used to isolate PBMCs from peripheral blood. RNA was extracted with TriZol from bulk PBMCs, CD4 and CD8 fractions, and dextramer-positive and dextramer-negative fractions. What the authors observed across the whole study: The study included only a couple of donors, which limits how far the findings can be generalized. Computational filtering was required because FACS-sorted repertoires could contain abundant contaminating clonotypes from the bulk population. After the booster, most clones that had expanded after primary vaccination were detected again (roughly 95% of CD4 and around nine tenths of CD8), suggesting broad maintenance of memory. The secondary T-cell response was weaker than the primary response but faster, peaking on day 5 instead of day 15. A small fraction of clonotypes appeared in both the CD4 and CD8 compartments, likely as a result of convergent recombination.

Many counts were recorded for this clonotype. The clone's antigen remains unknown. Base quality data are lacking; no much larger clone is found one base away. The source is a man younger than 35 who received the YFV17D yellow fever vaccine. Source: PBMCs, taken 45 days after the first yellow fever vaccination.

In nucleotides, the sequence is TGTGCCAGCAGTTCCTCGGGGATTGGGGATGATGGCTACACCTTC. The resulting protein is CASSSSGIGDDGYTF. The chain was built from TRBV28 and TRBJ1-2; confidence is insufficient to name the D gene. V and J are truncated by 4 bases and 6 bases respectively, leaving an intervening sequence of 18 bases. The CDR3 covers 15 residues, taking in both the cysteine and the phenylalanine. Only the CDR3 region is kept as DNA, spanning 45 bases read in frame from base 1. CDR1 MDHEN and CDR2 SYDVKM were looked up in the germline V gene.